The 7 T cell receptor beta chains presented below share a single source sample, sequenced in a study of T cell repertoires in cytomegalovirus infection. Each CDR3 protein is one row after TCRdb ran MiXCR on the reads. In the table there are more than 200,000 distinct CDR3 sequences, less than 9.5% of which are singletons. The sequenced sample consisted of PBMCs. The receptors were gathered from a human donor in good health (CMV status not recorded). Some clones in this sample may be carry-over from other donors' samples.

The chain has TRBV28 and TRBJ1-5, with TRBD1 matching 8 bases. The length of the CDR3 is 16 residues. J gave up 6 bases and V 2 bases, and 9 bases lay outside the gene matches. Germline values: CDR1 MDHEN, CDR2 SYDVKM. CDR3 sequence (DNA): TGTGCCAGCAGTTTAGGGGACAGGCTCCAATTTCAGCCCCAGCATTTT. This sequence encodes CASSLGDRLQFQPQHF.

This clonotype was observed a few times. CDR3 nucleotide sequence: TGTGCCAGCAGCTTCGGAGGAGGGAACAACGAGCAGTACTTC. Its translation is CASSFGGGNNEQYF. V is TRBV7-2 and J is TRBJ2-7; possible D gene TRBD2, 6 bases. This CDR3 comprises 14 residues. The V gene's germline CDR1 is SGHTA and CDR2 FQGNSA. Trimming cost V 3 bases and J 5 bases, with 14 bases left between them. The full variable domain, rest sourced from reference TRBV7-2 and TRBJ2-7, is GAGVSQSPSNKVTEKGKDVELRCDPISGHTALYWYRQSLGQGLEFLIYFQGNSAPDKSGLPSDRFSAERTGGSVSTLTIQRTQQEDSAVYLCASSFGGGNNEQYFGPGTRLTVT.

This clonotype was observed many times. V is TRBV7-2 and J is TRBJ1-5; no clear D. With 2 bases removed from V and 0 bases from J, the gap between germline ends came to 8 bases. The CDR3 length is 15 residues. Germline values: CDR1 SGHTA, CDR2 FQGNSA. In DNA, the CDR3 is TGTGCCAGCAGCTTATGGGGTGCTAGCAATCAGCCCCAGCATTTT. It codes for CASSLWGASNQPQHF. The whole variable domain, remainder taken from reference TRBV7-2 and TRBJ1-5, is GAGVSQSPSNKVTEKGKDVELRCDPISGHTALYWYRQSLGQGLEFLIYFQGNSAPDKSGLPSDRFSAERTGGSVSTLTIQRTQQEDSAVYLCASSLWGASNQPQHFGDGTRLSIL.

This clonotype was detected many times. The chain recombines TRBV7-2 with TRBJ1-2; D may be TRBD1 (5 bases). The germline gives CDR1 SGHTA, CDR2 FQGNSA. V lost 1 base and J 7 bases, leaving 13 bases between the germline ends. The CDR3 covers 14 residues. In DNA, the CDR3 is TGTGCCAGCAGCTTAGAAAGGGGCTGGGGTGGCTACACCTTC. This translates into CASSLERGWGGYTF. Filled out from reference TRBV7-2 and TRBJ1-2, the complete variable domain reads GAGVSQSPSNKVTEKGKDVELRCDPISGHTALYWYRQSLGQGLEFLIYFQGNSAPDKSGLPSDRFSAERTGGSVSTLTIQRTQQEDSAVYLCASSLERGWGGYTFGSGTRLTVV.

This clonotype was counted at least ten times. The DNA for the CDR3 is TGTGCCAGCAGCCTAAACAGGGTATCACCCCTCCACTTT. This encodes CASSLNRVSPLHF. The rearrangement uses TRBV7-2 and TRBJ1-6; possible D gene TRBD1, 6 bases. CDR3 length equals 13 residues. CDR1 is SGHTA and CDR2 is FQGNSA in the germline V gene. The V end was cut by 5 bases, the J end by 10 bases, with 12 bases between.

In its sample, this clonotype was seen many times. The chain couples TRBV6-5 to TRBJ1-1, with a possible D match to TRBD1 (5 bases). CDR1 MNHEY and CDR2 SVGAGI come from the germline V gene. The ends were cut back, 6 bases at V and 5 bases at J, with 13 bases in the middle. This CDR3 has 13 residues. CDR3 sequence: CASRIGGGTEAFF. CDR3 sequence (DNA): TGTGCCAGCAGAATAGGCGGGGGGACTGAAGCTTTCTTT.

With respect to this clonotype: With a much larger clone just one base away, this may be a read error. The J gene is TRBJ1-2, the V gene TRBV7-9; D may be TRBD1 (6 bases). Trimming removed 3 bases at V and 7 bases at J, with 15 bases between. The CDR3 covers 14 residues. Per germline, CDR1 SEHNR and CDR2 FQNEAQ (reference sequence). The CDR3 DNA follows: TGTGCCAGCAGCTTCGCAGGGGCCTCGGTTGGCTACACCTTC. Protein product: CASSFAGASVGYTF.